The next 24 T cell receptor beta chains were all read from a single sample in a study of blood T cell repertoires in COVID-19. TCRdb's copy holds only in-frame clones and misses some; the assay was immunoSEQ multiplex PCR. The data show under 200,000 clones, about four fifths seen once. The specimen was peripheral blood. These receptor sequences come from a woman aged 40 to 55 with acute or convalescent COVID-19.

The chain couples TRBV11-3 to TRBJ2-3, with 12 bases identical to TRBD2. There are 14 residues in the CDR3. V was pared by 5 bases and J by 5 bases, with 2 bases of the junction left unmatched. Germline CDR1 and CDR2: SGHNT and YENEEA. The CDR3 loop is CASSPGLAGDTQYF. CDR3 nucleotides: TGTGCCAGCAGCCCGGGACTAGCGGGAGATACGCAGTATTTT.

Here the CDR3 reads CASSVDPVGGGYTF. DNA of the CDR3: TGTGCCAGTAGTGTCGACCCAGTTGGGGGGGGCTACACCTTC. The chain links TRBV19 to TRBJ1-2; TRBD1 might be the D (5 bases). The CDR3 extends over 14 amino acids. The V end lost 5 bases, the J end lost 8 bases, and 18 bases lay between the germline ends. CDR1 and CDR2 from the germline V gene are LNHDA and SQIVND (reference sequence). Variable domain in full (rest from reference TRBV19 and TRBJ1-2): DGGITQSPKYLFRKEGQNVTLSCEQNLNHDAMYWYRQDPGQGLRLIYYSQIVNDFQKGDIAEGYSVSREKKESFPLTVTSAQKNPTAFYLCASSVDPVGGGYTFGSGTRLTVV.

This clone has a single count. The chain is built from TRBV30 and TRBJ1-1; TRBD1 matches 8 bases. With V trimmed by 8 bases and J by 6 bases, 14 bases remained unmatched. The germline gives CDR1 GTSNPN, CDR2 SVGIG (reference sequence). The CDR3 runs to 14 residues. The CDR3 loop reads CAERPRQGSAEAFF. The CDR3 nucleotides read TGTGCCGAAAGACCGCGACAGGGGTCCGCTGAAGCTTTCTTT.

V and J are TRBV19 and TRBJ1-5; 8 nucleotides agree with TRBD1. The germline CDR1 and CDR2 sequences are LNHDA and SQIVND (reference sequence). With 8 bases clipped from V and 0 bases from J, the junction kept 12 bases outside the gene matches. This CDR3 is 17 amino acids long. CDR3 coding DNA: TGTGCCAGTTCTACAATCAGGGGGCTCCCTAGCAATCAGCCCCAGCATTTT. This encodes CASSTIRGLPSNQPQHF.

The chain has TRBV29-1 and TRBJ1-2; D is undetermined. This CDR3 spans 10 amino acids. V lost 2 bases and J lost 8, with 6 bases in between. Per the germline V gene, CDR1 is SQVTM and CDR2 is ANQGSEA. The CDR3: CSVELSGYTF. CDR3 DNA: TGCAGCGTTGAACTGAGCGGCTACACCTTC. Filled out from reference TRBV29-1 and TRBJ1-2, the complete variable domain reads SAVISQKPSRDICQRGTSLTIQCQVDSQVTMMFWYRQQPGQSLTLIATANQGSEATYESGFVIDKFPISRPNLTFSTLTVSNMSPEDSSIYLCSVELSGYTFGSGTRLTVV.

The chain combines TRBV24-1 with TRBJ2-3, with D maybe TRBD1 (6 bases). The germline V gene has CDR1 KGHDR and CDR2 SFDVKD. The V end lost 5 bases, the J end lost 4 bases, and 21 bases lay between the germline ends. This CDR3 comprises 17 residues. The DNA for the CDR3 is TGTGCCACCAGTGTTTCCCTTGTACAGGGATGGGCAGATACGCAGTATTTT. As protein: CATSVSLVQGWADTQYF.

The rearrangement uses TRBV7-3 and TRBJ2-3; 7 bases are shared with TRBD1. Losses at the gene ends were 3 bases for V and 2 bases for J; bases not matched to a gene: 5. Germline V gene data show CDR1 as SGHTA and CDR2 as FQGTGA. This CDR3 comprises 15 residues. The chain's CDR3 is CASSLTGSVTDTQYF. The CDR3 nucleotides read TGTGCCAGCAGCTTGACAGGGAGTGTCACAGATACGCAGTATTTT.

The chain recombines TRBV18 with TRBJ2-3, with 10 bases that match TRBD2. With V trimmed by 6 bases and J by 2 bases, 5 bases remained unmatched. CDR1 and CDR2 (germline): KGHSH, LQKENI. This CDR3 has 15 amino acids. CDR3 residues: CASSSGLANTDTQYF. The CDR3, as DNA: TGTGCCAGCTCTTCGGGACTAGCGAACACAGATACGCAGTATTTT.

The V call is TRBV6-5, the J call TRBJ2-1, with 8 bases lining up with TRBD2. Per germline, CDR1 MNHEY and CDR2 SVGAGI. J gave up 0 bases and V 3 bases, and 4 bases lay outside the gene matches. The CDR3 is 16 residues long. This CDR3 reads CASSYAAGGSYNEQFF. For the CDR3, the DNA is TGTGCCAGCAGTTATGCCGCGGGGGGCTCCTACAATGAGCAGTTCTTC.

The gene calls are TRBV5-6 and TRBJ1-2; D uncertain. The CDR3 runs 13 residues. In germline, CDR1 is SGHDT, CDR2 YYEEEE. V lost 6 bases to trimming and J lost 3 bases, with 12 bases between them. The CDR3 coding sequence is TGTGCCAGCACACGTTACAACCACTATGGCTACACCTTC. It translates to CASTRYNHYGYTF.

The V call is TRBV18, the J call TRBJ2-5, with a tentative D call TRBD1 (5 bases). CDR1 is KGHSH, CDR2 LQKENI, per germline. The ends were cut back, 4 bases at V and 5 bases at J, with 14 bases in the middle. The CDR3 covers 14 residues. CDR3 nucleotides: TGTGCCAGCTCACAAGGGAAAGGGGCCGAGACCCAGTACTTC. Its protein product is CASSQGKGAETQYF.

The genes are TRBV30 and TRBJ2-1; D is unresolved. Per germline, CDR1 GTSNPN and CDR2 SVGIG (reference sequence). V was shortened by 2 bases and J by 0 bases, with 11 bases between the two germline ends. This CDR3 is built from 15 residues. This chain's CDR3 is CAWSMSRSSYNEQFF. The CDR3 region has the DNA TGTGCCTGGAGTATGTCCCGGAGCTCCTACAATGAGCAGTTCTTC.

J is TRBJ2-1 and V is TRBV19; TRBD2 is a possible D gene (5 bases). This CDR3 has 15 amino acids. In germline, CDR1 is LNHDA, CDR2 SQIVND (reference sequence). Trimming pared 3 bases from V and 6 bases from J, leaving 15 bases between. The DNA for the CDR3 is TGTGCCAGTAGTATGTACGGGGTTCGTGCCAATGAGCAGTTCTTC. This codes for CASSMYGVRANEQFF. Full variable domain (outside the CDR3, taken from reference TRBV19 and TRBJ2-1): DGGITQSPKYLFRKEGQNVTLSCEQNLNHDAMYWYRQDPGQGLRLIYYSQIVNDFQKGDIAEGYSVSREKKESFPLTVTSAQKNPTAFYLCASSMYGVRANEQFFGPGTRLTVL.

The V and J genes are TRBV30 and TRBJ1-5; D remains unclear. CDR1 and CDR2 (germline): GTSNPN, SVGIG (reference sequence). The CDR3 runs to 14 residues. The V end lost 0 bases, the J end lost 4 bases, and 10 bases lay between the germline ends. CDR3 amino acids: CAWSVGGNNQPQHF. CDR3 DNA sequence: TGTGCCTGGAGTGTAGGAGGTAATAATCAGCCCCAGCATTTT.

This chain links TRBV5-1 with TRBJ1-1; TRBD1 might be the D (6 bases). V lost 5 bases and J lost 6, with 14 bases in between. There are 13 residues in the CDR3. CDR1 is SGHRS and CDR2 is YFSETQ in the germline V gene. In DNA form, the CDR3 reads TGCGCCAGCAGGTGGACAGAAGGATCTGAAGCTTTCTTT. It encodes CASRWTEGSEAFF.

CDR3 sequence reads: CASSLEWGEAFF. The CDR3 nucleotides are TGTGCCAGCAGCTTAGAGTGGGGCGAAGCTTTCTTT. The chain links TRBV5-6 to TRBJ1-1; tentatively, D is TRBD1 (5 bases). The germline V gene encodes CDR1 SGHDT and CDR2 YYEEEE. The CDR3 extends over 12 amino acids. V was clipped by 2 bases and J by 8 bases, with 10 bases between them.

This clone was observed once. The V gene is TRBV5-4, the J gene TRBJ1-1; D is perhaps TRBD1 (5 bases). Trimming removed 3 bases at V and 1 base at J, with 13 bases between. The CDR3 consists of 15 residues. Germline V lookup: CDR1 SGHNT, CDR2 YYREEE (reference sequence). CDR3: CASSSPGRGNTEAFF. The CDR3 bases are TGTGCCAGCAGCTCCCCCGGGAGGGGGAACACTGAAGCTTTCTTT.

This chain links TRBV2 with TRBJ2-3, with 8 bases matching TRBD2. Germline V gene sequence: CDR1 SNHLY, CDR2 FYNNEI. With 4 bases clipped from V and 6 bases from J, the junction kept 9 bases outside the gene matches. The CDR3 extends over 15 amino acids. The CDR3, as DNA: TGTGCCAGCAGTGGCCAGGCGGGAGGTTGGGATACGCAGTATTTT. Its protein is CASSGQAGGWDTQYF.

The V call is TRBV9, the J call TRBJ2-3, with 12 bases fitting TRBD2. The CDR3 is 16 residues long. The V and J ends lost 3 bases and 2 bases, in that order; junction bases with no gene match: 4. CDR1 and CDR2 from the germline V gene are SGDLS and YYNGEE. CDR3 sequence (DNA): TGTGCCAGCAGCGAAGGACTAGCGGGGTCCACAGATACGCAGTATTTT. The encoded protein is CASSEGLAGSTDTQYF. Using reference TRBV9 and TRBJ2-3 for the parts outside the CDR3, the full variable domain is DSGVTQTPKHLITATGQRVTLRCSPRSGDLSVYWYQQSLDQGLQFLIQYYNGEERAKGNILERFSAQQFPDLHSELNLSSLELGDSALYFCASSEGLAGSTDTQYFGPGTRLTVL.

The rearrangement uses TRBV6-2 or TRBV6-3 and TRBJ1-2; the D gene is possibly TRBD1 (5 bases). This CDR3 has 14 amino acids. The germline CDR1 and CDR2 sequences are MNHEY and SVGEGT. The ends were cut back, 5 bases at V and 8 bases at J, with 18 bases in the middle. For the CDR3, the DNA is TGTGCCAGCAGTGGGGCCGTCCGGTGGGGCGGCTACACCTTC. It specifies CASSGAVRWGGYTF.

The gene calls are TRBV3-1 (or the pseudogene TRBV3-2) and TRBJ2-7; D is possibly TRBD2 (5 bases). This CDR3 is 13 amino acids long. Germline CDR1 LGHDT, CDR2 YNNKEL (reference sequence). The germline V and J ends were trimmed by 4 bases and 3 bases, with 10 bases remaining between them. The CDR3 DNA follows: TGTGCCAGCAGCCCGTTGGACTTCTACGAGCAGTACTTC. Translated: CASSPLDFYEQYF.

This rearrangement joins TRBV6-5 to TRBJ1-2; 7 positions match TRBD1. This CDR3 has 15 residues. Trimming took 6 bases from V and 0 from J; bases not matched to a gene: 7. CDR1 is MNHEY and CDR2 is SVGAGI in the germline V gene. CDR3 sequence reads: CASSLGQVPNYGYTF. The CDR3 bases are TGTGCCAGCAGCTTAGGACAGGTCCCTAACTATGGCTACACCTTC.

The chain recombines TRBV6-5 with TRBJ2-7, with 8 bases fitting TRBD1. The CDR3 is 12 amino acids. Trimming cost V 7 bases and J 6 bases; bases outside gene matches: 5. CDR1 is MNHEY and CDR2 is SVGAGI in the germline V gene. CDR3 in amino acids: CASTTGESEQYF. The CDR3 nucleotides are TGTGCCAGCACGACAGGGGAAAGCGAGCAGTACTTC.

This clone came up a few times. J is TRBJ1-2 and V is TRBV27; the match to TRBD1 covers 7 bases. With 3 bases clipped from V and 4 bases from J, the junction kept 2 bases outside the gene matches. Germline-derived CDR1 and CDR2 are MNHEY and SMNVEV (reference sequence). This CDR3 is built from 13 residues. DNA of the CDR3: TGTGCCAGCAGTTTGGGACAGCTCTATGGCTACACCTTC. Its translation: CASSLGQLYGYTF.